These T cell receptor beta chains were read from a single sample in a study of control samples from healthy donors and cancer patients. The table came from immunoSEQ multiplex PCR; TCRdb's copy has only in-frame clones and leaves some out. The sample consists of almost 95,000 clones, about nine tenths of them appearing once. The source material was blood. These TCRs come from a young woman in good health. CDR3s include the opening cysteine and the closing phenylalanine or tryptophan. The D gene is left open where the match is weak. Expanded clones are given a class, and other clones once, few, many or no size at all.

clone_size	cdr3_length	v_call	j_call	d_call	cdr3_nt	cdr3_aa
NA	17	TRBV4-1	TRBJ1-4	NA	TGCGCCAGCAGCCAGATTAAGTCTAGGGGATTTAATGAAAAACTGTTTTTT	CASSQIKSRGFNEKLFF
NA	13	TRBV3-1/TRBV3-2	TRBJ1-1	NA	TGTGCCAGCAGCCAACGGTGGGCCACTGAAGCTTTCTTT	CASSQRWATEAFF
NA	17	TRBV5-1	TRBJ1-1	NA	TGCGCCAGCAGCTTTCGGGGCAGGACGAGAGGAGTCACTGAAGCTTTCTTT	CASSFRGRTRGVTEAFF
NA	14	TRBV27	TRBJ1-5	NA	TGTGCCAGCAGTATGGGCCGTAGCAATCAGCCCCAGCATTTT	CASSMGRSNQPQHF
NA	16	TRBV5-6	TRBJ2-3	TRBD2	TGTGCCAGCAGCTTGGAGCGGGGGGGTGGCACAGATACGCAGTATTTT	CASSLERGGGTDTQYF
NA	15	TRBV11-2	TRBJ2-7	NA	TGTGCCAGCAGCTTAGCGGGGGGCCGCTCCTACGAGCAGTACTTC	CASSLAGGRSYEQYF
NA	13	TRBV24-1	TRBJ1-2	TRBD1	TGTGCCACCGGGGACAGTGAGAACTATGGCTACACCTTC	CATGDSENYGYTF
NA	15	TRBV6-2/TRBV6-3	TRBJ1-1	NA	TGTGCCAGCAGTTACTCGTTGCAGCTGAACACTGAAGCTTTCTTT	CASSYSLQLNTEAFF
NA	11	TRBV6-5	TRBJ2-7	NA	TGTGCCAGCAGGAGTCGATACGAGCAGTACTTC	CASRSRYEQYF
NA	13	TRBV27	TRBJ1-1	NA	TGTGCCAGCAGAAACAGGGAGGGGACTGAAGCTTTCTTT	CASRNREGTEAFF
NA	13	TRBV19	TRBJ1-1	TRBD1	TGTGCCAGTAACCAAGACAGGGGCGATGAAGCTTTCTTT	CASNQDRGDEAFF
once	12	TRBV12-3/TRBV12-4	TRBJ2-7	NA	TGTGCCAGCTCTCTTAGGTGGGACGAGCAGTACTTC	CASSLRWDEQYF
NA	14	TRBV7-3	TRBJ2-2	NA	TGTGCCAGCAGCCCTCTTGGACGGACCGGGGAGCTGTTTTTT	CASSPLGRTGELFF
NA	13	TRBV12-2	TRBJ2-2	NA	TGTGCAAGTCGCTTACGGGGGCCCGGGGAGCTGTTTTTT	CASRLRGPGELFF
once	14	TRBV27	TRBJ2-3	TRBD2	TGTGCCAGCAGTGCGGGACTAGCAACAGATACGCAGTATTTT	CASSAGLATDTQYF
NA	14	TRBV9	TRBJ1-1	NA	TGTGCCAGCAGCGTATCGAACAGCCAAGTCGGAGCTTTCTTT	CASSVSNSQVGAFF
NA	15	TRBV27	TRBJ1-1	NA	TGTGCCAGCAGTTTCGGATTCACGAGGGACACTGAAGCTTTCTTT	CASSFGFTRDTEAFF
once	14	TRBV2	TRBJ1-5	NA	TGTGCCAGCGGAGGACAGAATAGCAATCAGCCCCAGCATTTT	CASGGQNSNQPQHF
NA	13	TRBV19	TRBJ1-1	NA	TGTGCCAGTAGTGGGATTGTGAACACTGAAGCTTTCTTT	CASSGIVNTEAFF
NA	15	TRBV9	TRBJ1-4	NA	TGTGCCAGCAGCGTAGCCCCGCTGAGGAATGAAAAACTGTTTTTT	CASSVAPLRNEKLFF
NA	15	TRBV4-1	TRBJ1-6	TRBD1	TGCGCCAGCAGCCAGCAGGGGACAGGGGTCACACCCCTCCACTTT	CASSQQGTGVTPLHF
NA	20	TRBV13	TRBJ2-6	TRBD1	TGTGCCAGCAGCTTAGTGTACAGGGGGCGTGAAGGCTCTGGGGCCAACGTCCTGACTTTC	CASSLVYRGREGSGANVLTF
NA	18	TRBV5-1	TRBJ2-1	TRBD1	TGCGCCAGCAGCTCACCACCCCGACAGGGGGCTTTCTTTGATGAGCAGTTCTTC	CASSSPPRQGAFFDEQFF
NA	14	TRBV9	TRBJ1-1	NA	TGTGCCAGCAGCCCCGGAGGCGGGAACACTGAAGCTTTCTTT	CASSPGGGNTEAFF
NA	14	TRBV7-8	TRBJ1-5	NA	TGTGCCAGCAGCTTAGACACTCTCAATCAGCCCCAGCATTTT	CASSLDTLNQPQHF
NA	16	TRBV7-6	TRBJ2-7	NA	TGTGCCAGCAGCTTGGTGGACGGGGGTGACTCCTACGAGCAGTACTTC	CASSLVDGGDSYEQYF
once	12	TRBV7-3	TRBJ1-1	NA	TGTGCCAGCAGCCTTGGGCCCACTGAAGCTTTCTTT	CASSLGPTEAFF
NA	14	TRBV3-1/TRBV3-2	TRBJ2-5	NA	TGTGCCAGCAGCCCCTTCCAGGGCGCAGAGACCCAGTACTTC	CASSPFQGAETQYF
NA	17	TRBV5-1	TRBJ2-6	NA	TGCGCCAGCAGCTTGGAACAGGGGGGGGCCGGGGCCAACGTCCTGACTTTC	CASSLEQGGAGANVLTF
once	15	TRBV5-6	TRBJ2-5	NA	TGTGCCAGCAGCGAACTTTCGGGGGCGCAAGAGACCCAGTACTTC	CASSELSGAQETQYF
NA	15	TRBV19	TRBJ1-2	TRBD1	TGTGCCAGTAGTCCCCGGGACAGATATAACTATGGCTACACCTTC	CASSPRDRYNYGYTF
NA	15	TRBV28	TRBJ2-7	NA	TGTGCCAGCAGTTTGCCTCAGGTTGGTAGCGGCGAGCAGTACTTC	CASSLPQVGSGEQYF
NA	16	TRBV2	TRBJ1-2	NA	TGTGCCAGCAGTGAATTACGATTTGGGCAGTCATATGGCTACACCTTC	CASSELRFGQSYGYTF
NA	16	TRBV4-1	TRBJ2-7	NA	TGCGCCAGCAGCCAAGATCCCGACGGGGGCAGCGACGAGCAGTACTTC	CASSQDPDGGSDEQYF
NA	14	TRBV3-1/TRBV3-2	TRBJ1-1	NA	TGTGCCAGCACCCCCGACAGGAGGTCCACTGAAGCTTTCTTT	CASTPDRRSTEAFF
NA	15	TRBV19	TRBJ1-2	NA	TGTGCCAGTAAATGGGGGGTTTGGGGTTTGGAAGGCTACACCTTC	CASKWGVWGLEGYTF
few	13	TRBV20-1	TRBJ1-6	TRBD1	TGCAGTGCTAGTCGGGGACAGAATTCACCCCTCCACTTT	CSASRGQNSPLHF
NA	16	TRBV20-1	TRBJ1-5	NA	TGCAGTGCTAGTTCCTTTAGCGGAATTAGCAATCAGCCCCAGCATTTT	CSASSFSGISNQPQHF
NA	14	TRBV3-1/TRBV3-2	TRBJ2-5	TRBD1	TGTGCCAGCAGGTACAGGGGGCCTCAAGAGACCCAGTACTTC	CASRYRGPQETQYF
NA	15	TRBV2	TRBJ1-2	TRBD1	TGTGCCAGCAAGGGACAGGGGGCTTCCCTTGGGGGCTACACCTTC	CASKGQGASLGGYTF
NA	14	TRBV3-1/TRBV3-2	TRBJ1-3	NA	TGTGCCAGCAGCCAAGACAACTCTGGAAACACCATATATTTT	CASSQDNSGNTIYF
NA	15	TRBV3-1/TRBV3-2	TRBJ2-3	NA	TGTGCCAGCAGCCGGAACTACGACTACACAGATACGCAGTATTTT	CASSRNYDYTDTQYF
NA	14	TRBV2	TRBJ1-2	NA	TGTGCCAGCAGTGAACCGGGCCTTAACTATGGCTACACCTTC	CASSEPGLNYGYTF
NA	16	TRBV2	TRBJ2-7	NA	TGTGCCAGCATCGGCAACTTACGGACGGAATACTACGAGCAGTACTTC	CASIGNLRTEYYEQYF
NA	15	TRBV6-4	TRBJ2-3	NA	TGTGCCAGCAGTGAAGGAGATGGGGCCACAGATACGCAGTATTTT	CASSEGDGATDTQYF
NA	13	TRBV7-6	TRBJ2-7	NA	TGTGCCAGCAGCCCACAGGGTTCCCACGAGCAGTACTTC	CASSPQGSHEQYF
NA	13	TRBV2	TRBJ1-1	NA	TGTGCCAGCAGTGGAGACAGGAACACTGAAGCTTTCTTT	CASSGDRNTEAFF
NA	16	TRBV9	TRBJ1-5	TRBD1	TGTGCCAGCAGCGCTGGGACAGGGGTTGGCAATCAGCCCCAGCATTTT	CASSAGTGVGNQPQHF
few	15	TRBV5-1	TRBJ2-7	TRBD1	TGCGCCAGCAGCTGGGTAACAGGGGGCGTTAATGAGCAGTACTTC	CASSWVTGGVNEQYF
NA	15	TRBV9	TRBJ1-5	NA	TGTGCCAGCAGCGTAGGAGGTAATAGCAATCAGCCCCAGCATTTT	CASSVGGNSNQPQHF
once	12	TRBV3-1/TRBV3-2	TRBJ2-7	NA	TGTGCCAGCAGCCAAGAGGGCGGCGAGCAGTACTTC	CASSQEGGEQYF
NA	15	TRBV9	TRBJ1-3	NA	TGTGCCAGCAGCGTAGAGACAGGAGCTGGAAACACCATATATTTT	CASSVETGAGNTIYF
NA	12	TRBV4-1	TRBJ1-1	NA	TGCGCCAGCGCGCGGGGGGGCACTGAAGCTTTCTTT	CASARGGTEAFF
NA	13	TRBV5-1	TRBJ2-7	TRBD2	TGCGCCAGCAGCTTACGGGGGGGCTGGGAGCAGTACTTC	CASSLRGGWEQYF
NA	13	TRBV5-1	TRBJ1-5	TRBD1	TGCGCCAGCAGCCCAAACAGGGGTCAGCCCCAGCATTTT	CASSPNRGQPQHF
NA	11	TRBV29-1	TRBJ1-2	NA	TGCAGCGTGGGCGGGAGTTCTTTCTACACCTTC	CSVGGSSFYTF
NA	13	TRBV6-5	TRBJ2-5	NA	TGTGCCATCCAACGGACTTTCTTGGAGACCCAGTACTTC	CAIQRTFLETQYF
NA	13	TRBV19	TRBJ1-1	NA	TGTGCCAGTTCCAGTAATTTGAACACTGAAGCTTTCTTT	CASSSNLNTEAFF
NA	15	TRBV11-3	TRBJ2-7	NA	TGTGCCAGCAGCTTTAAAACGGGAGAGGCCTACGAGCAGTACTTC	CASSFKTGEAYEQYF